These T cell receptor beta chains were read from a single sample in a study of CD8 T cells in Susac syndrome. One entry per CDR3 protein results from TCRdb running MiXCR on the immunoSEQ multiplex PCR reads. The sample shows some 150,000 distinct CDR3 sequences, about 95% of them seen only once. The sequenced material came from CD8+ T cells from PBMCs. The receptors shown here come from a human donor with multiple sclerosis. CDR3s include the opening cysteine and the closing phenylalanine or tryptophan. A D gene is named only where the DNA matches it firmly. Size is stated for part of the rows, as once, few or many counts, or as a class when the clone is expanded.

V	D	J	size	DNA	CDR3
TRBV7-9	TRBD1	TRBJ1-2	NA	TGTGCCAGCACCAAGGACAGGGCCAACTATGGCTACACCTTC	CASTKDRANYGYTF
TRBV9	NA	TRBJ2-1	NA	TGTGCCAGCAGCGCTCCAGGGACCCTCATGGGTGAGCAGTTCTTC	CASSAPGTLMGEQFF
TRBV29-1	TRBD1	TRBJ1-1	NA	TGCAGCGTTCCCCGGACGACAGGGGGCTGGGTGAACACTGAAGCTTTCTTT	CSVPRTTGGWVNTEAFF
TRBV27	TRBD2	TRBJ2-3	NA	TGTGCCAGCAGTTTTTATAGCGGGGGGGCAGTCACAGATACGCAGTATTTT	CASSFYSGGAVTDTQYF
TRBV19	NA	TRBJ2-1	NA	TGTGCCAGTAGTTTCTTCTCCGGGACAGAGCAGTTCTTC	CASSFFSGTEQFF
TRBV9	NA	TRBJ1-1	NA	TGTGCCAGCAGCGTAGGCTGGGGAGTGAACACTGAAGCTTTCTTT	CASSVGWGVNTEAFF
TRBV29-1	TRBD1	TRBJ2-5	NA	TGCAGCGTTGAACCGTTCCAGACAGGGGGAGAGACCCAGTACTTC	CSVEPFQTGGETQYF
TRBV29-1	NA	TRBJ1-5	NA	TGCAGCGTTGTTGAAGGGGGATACAATCAGCCCCAGCATTTT	CSVVEGGYNQPQHF
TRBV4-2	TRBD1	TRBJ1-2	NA	TGTGCCAGCAGCCGGGTCGGGGACAGAGCTTCGGAAGGCTACACCTTC	CASSRVGDRASEGYTF
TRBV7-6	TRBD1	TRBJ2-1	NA	TGTGCCAGCAGCCAGGGACAGGGGTCGGGCAATGAGCAGTTCTTC	CASSQGQGSGNEQFF
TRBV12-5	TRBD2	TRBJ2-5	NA	TGTGCTAGTGTTCCCGCGGGGGAAGAGACCCAGTACTTC	CASVPAGEETQYF
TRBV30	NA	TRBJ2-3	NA	TGTGCCTGGAGTATAGCTAACTGGGATACGCAGTATTTT	CAWSIANWDTQYF
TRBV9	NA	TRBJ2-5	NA	TGTGCCAGCAGCGACGAAGAGACCCAGTACTTC	CASSDEETQYF
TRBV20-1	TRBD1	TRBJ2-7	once	TGCAGTGTGCCCTCAGACAGGGGCCAAGCCTACGAGCAGTACTTC	CSVPSDRGQAYEQYF
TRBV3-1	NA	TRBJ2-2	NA	TGTGCCAGCACCTCAAGCGTGCGGAATGCGAACACCGGGGAGCTGTTTTTT	CASTSSVRNANTGELFF
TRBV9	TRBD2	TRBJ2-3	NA	TGTGCCAGCAGCCAAGGACTAGTTCACACAGATACGCAGTATTTT	CASSQGLVHTDTQYF
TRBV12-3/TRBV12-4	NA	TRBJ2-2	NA	TGTGCCAGCAGCCCCGGTGGCCCTAACACCGGGGAGCTGTTTTTT	CASSPGGPNTGELFF
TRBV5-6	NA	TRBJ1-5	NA	TGTGCCAGCAGCTTCGGGAGACAAAACCAGCCCCAGCATTTT	CASSFGRQNQPQHF
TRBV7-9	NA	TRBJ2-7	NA	TGTGCCAGCAGCTTAGCAGGCACAGTCGACGAGCAGTACTTC	CASSLAGTVDEQYF
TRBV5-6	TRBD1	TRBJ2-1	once	TGTGCCAGCAGCTTTAGACAGGGAAGGGACAGGTCCTACAATGAGCAGTTCTTC	CASSFRQGRDRSYNEQFF
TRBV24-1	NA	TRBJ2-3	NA	TGTGCCACCAGTGACCCTACAGGGCCTGCGCAGTATTTT	CATSDPTGPAQYF
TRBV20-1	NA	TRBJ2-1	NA	TGCAGTGCTAGGACTACGTCCGGGCCGTCCTACAATGAGCAGTTCTTC	CSARTTSGPSYNEQFF
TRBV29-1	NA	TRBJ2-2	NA	TGCAGCGTCCCAGGTTGGGCCGGGGAGCTGTTTTTT	CSVPGWAGELFF
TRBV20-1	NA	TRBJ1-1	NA	TGCAGTGCTAGCCTGGGGGAAATTGAAGCTTTCTTT	CSASLGEIEAFF
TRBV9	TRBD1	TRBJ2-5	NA	TGTGCCAGCAGCGGGGGACAGGTGAACCAAGAGACCCAGTACTTC	CASSGGQVNQETQYF
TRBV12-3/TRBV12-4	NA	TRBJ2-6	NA	TGTGCCAGCAGCCAACATTTAGGAGGGGAGCCCGAGTACGTCCTGACTTTC	CASSQHLGGEPEYVLTF
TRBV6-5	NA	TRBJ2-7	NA	TGTGCCAGCAGTTACGGGGTTAACGAGCAGTACTTC	CASSYGVNEQYF
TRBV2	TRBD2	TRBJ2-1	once	TGTGCCAGCAGGGGACTAGCGGGGCTTTACAATGAGCAGTTCTTC	CASRGLAGLYNEQFF
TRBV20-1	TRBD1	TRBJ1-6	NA	TGCAGTGCTAGAAATACCGGGACAGGGTATTCACCCCTCCACTTT	CSARNTGTGYSPLHF
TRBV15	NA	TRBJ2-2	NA	TGTGCCACCAGCAGAGGGATTAGCGAGAACACCGGGGAGCTGTTTTTT	CATSRGISENTGELFF
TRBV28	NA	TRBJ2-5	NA	TGTGCCAGCAGTTCCGGGACAACATCAATCAGGGAGACCCAGTACTTC	CASSSGTTSIRETQYF
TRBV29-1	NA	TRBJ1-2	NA	TGCAGCGTTACGTCAGGGCCCTATGGCTACACCTTC	CSVTSGPYGYTF
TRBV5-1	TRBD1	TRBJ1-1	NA	TGCGCCAGCAGCTTGTGGACAGGGGGCGGGAACACTGAAGCTTTCTTT	CASSLWTGGGNTEAFF
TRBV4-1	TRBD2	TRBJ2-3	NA	TGCGCCAGCAGCCAAGGGCGCGGGGGGGTCGATACGCAGTATTTT	CASSQGRGGVDTQYF
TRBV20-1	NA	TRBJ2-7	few	TGCAGTGCTAGAGACCAGGTTATCTACGAGCAGTACTTC	CSARDQVIYEQYF
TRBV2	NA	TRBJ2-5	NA	TGTGCCAGCAGTGAAGTCGGGAGCTTACGGGAGACCCAGTACTTC	CASSEVGSLRETQYF
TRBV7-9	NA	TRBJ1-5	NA	TGTGCCAGCAGCTCTACAGGGAGCAATCAGCCCCAGCATTTT	CASSSTGSNQPQHF
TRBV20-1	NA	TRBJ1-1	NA	TGCAGTGTTCTGGTTGTGGAAGCTTTCTTT	CSVLVVEAFF
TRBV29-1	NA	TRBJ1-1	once	TGCAGCGGCCACGGGGGCGCTGACACTGAAGCTTTCTTT	CSGHGGADTEAFF
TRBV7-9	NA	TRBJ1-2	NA	TGTGCCAGCAGCAAAGGGGCTGAAAAAGGCTACACCTTC	CASSKGAEKGYTF
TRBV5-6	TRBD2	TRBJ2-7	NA	TGTGCCAGCAGCTTGGAAGCGGGGGGTTGGAACGAGCAGTACTTC	CASSLEAGGWNEQYF
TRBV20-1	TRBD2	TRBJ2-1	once	TGCAGTGCTAGAGATCTTCGCGCGGGGGGGCCGGGCAATGAGCAGTTCTTC	CSARDLRAGGPGNEQFF
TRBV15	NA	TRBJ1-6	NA	TGTGCCACCAGCAGAGGGGCCGAGGGGAGCTCCTATAATTCACCCCTCCACTTT	CATSRGAEGSSYNSPLHF
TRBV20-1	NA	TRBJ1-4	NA	TGCAGTGCTAGACCGGAGGGGTACAGGGCAAGAGAAAAACTGTTTTTT	CSARPEGYRAREKLFF
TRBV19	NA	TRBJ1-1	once	TGTGCCTCTCGTTATAGGGGCACTGAAGCTTTCTTT	CASRYRGTEAFF
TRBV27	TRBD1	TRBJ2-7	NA	TGTGCCAGCAGTCTTACAGGGGGTTGGTACGAGCAGTACTTC	CASSLTGGWYEQYF
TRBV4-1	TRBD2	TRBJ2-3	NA	TGCGCCAGCAGCCCATTTGCGGGGGGGCCCAGCACAGATACGCAGTATTTT	CASSPFAGGPSTDTQYF
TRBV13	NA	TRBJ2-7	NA	TGTGCCAGCAGCTCCAGACAGGTTCAGTTATGGGAGCAGTACTTC	CASSSRQVQLWEQYF
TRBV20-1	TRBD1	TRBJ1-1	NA	TGCAGTGCTAGAGATCTGGAGGGGGCGCGGACTGAAGCTTTCTTT	CSARDLEGARTEAFF
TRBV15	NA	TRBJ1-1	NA	TGTGCCACCGGGGGGGGCACGGACACTGAAGCTTTCTTT	CATGGGTDTEAFF
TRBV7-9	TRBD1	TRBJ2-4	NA	TGTGCCAGCAGCCCACCGGGACAGGGTAAAAACATTCAGTACTTC	CASSPPGQGKNIQYF
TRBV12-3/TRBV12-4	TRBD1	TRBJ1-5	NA	TGTGCCAGCAGTTTATTGTTGACAGGGGGTGATAGTCAGCCCCAGCATTTT	CASSLLLTGGDSQPQHF
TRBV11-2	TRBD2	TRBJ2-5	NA	TGTGCCAGCAGCCTTAGACTAGCCCAAGAGACCCAGTACTTC	CASSLRLAQETQYF
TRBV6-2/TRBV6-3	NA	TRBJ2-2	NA	TGTGCCAGCAGCGAAGGCCCAACTACTAGCTCGGGCGCCGGGGAGCTGTTTTTT	CASSEGPTTSSGAGELFF
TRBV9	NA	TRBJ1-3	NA	TGTGCCAGCAGCGCCCCAGGGGTCTCTGGAAACACCATATATTTT	CASSAPGVSGNTIYF